The entry that follows covers one T cell receptor beta chain sequence. Trimming left V 5 bases short and J 3 bases short, with 17 bases between. The CDR3 totals 15 residues. Germline V gene sequence: CDR1 MGHDK, CDR2 SYGVNS. These data come from a study of human T cells and chemical hapten exposure. Turning to the study itself: Small pooled library volume differences mainly caused per-sample TCR yield variation.

Time point of the sample: patch test 2, 6 weeks after DPC sensitization. As to treatment: therapeutic diphenylcyclopropenone sensitization with weekly scalp DPC. MiXCR, run by TCRdb on the RACE reads, gives a single entry per CDR3 protein. Counted here are 140,000 or so distinct CDR3 sequences, approximately 10% occurring once; the ten biggest clones make up less than 1.5%. The source was whole blood, collected in connection with sensitization to the hapten diphenylcyclopropenone (DPC). The TCR comes from a woman in her forties or fifties with alopecia areata. Some clones in this sample may be carry-over from other donors' samples. The rearrangement joins TRBV25-1 to TRBJ2-7; D is tentatively TRBD1 or TRBD2 (6 bases each). This chain's CDR3 is CASSLGGLSVYEQYF. The DNA of the CDR3 is TGTGCCAGCAGTCTTGGGGGGCTTTCAGTCTACGAGCAGTACTTC.